The present T cell receptor (beta chain) was sequenced within a study of T cells in localized non-small cell lung cancer (dated by TCRdb to about 2020). Regarding the study in general: Comparing tumors with uninvolved tumor-adjacent lungs, the study looked at the T cell repertoires of hundreds of patients with early-stage NSCLC. All 250 or so NSCLC patients in the cohort were treatment-naive and had localized lung tumors that were resected. A mean age of roughly 64 years was recorded for the NSCLC patients, of whom 120 to 150 were male and about a hundred were female. Broad study findings and their caveats: Because multi-region tumor sequencing was not done, intratumor heterogeneity could not be ruled out. Uninvolved tumor-adjacent lung showed the highest T cell clonality, higher than tumor, which suggests more focused antigenic responses in the uninvolved tumor-adjacent lung. A median of 57 of the top 100 tumor clones were detected in paired uninvolved adjacent lung, and some 28 of these tumor clones were also found among the top 100 clones of the paired uninvolved adjacent lung. Because the study design was exploratory, TCR variables were selected using unadjusted p-values without false-discovery rate correction. Higher blood T cell density associated with longer overall survival, while higher adjacent-lung clonality associated with shorter survival.

At diagnosis, tumor, uninvolved tumor-adjacent lung and peripheral blood were collected and then preserved as a mix of FFPE and fresh-frozen material. For TCR repertoire profiling, blood samples were analyzed in the form of peripheral blood mononuclear cells. Note on this clone: Its antigen remains undetermined. One base away there is no much larger clone; base qualities are not given.

TCR beta CDR3 regions were sequenced from DNA using the immunoSEQ Assay. On the authors' methods: To compute T cell density, TCR beta template counts were normalized to usable DNA, which was estimated by amplifying housekeeping genes. The preseqR package was used to estimate richness by extrapolating to 400,000 templates for PBMC samples and to 120,000 templates for tissue samples. Clonality was calculated as one minus Pielou's evenness. To identify tissue-enriched TCRs, differential abundance testing was run on productive amino-acid clonotypes with a minimum total count of 5 and an alpha of 0.1. Repertoire overlap between compartments was quantified with the Jaccard Index and Morisita Overlap Index. GLIPH clustered TCR beta CDR3s with public tetramer-defined viral CDR3s; viral motifs required at least three viral sequences plus V-gene enrichment. TCRdb carries this immuneACCESS record with in-frame sequences only. Its versions omit some clonotypes, under half of them owing to an unresolved V gene in the studies checked, with the rest unexplained. V and J calls and clone size are those listed in that table; D and trimming were worked out from the DNA. The sample records 70,000 to 100,000 clones, approximately 90% of which are singletons. Of the sample, 4.1% falls within the top ten clones.

Source: PBMCs, taken before any cancer treatment. The sequence derives from a woman aged 40 to 75 with stage II squamous cell lung carcinoma.

The CDR3 region reads CASSRFGGQGATGELFF. The sequence in DNA is TGTGCCAGCAGTCGTTTTGGGGGGCAGGGGGCCACCGGGGAGCTGTTTTTT. Here the chain combines TRBV25-1 and TRBJ2-2; the central 8 bases match TRBD1. CDR1 and CDR2 were assigned from the germline V gene as MGHDK and SYGVNS. Relative to germline, V is missing 5 bases and J is missing 4 bases, with 12 bases of the junction outside any gene match. Reading from cysteine to phenylalanine, the CDR3 counts 17 amino acids. This entry keeps only the CDR3 DNA: 51 bases, framed from base 1.